The 28 T cell receptor beta chains presented below share a single source sample, sequenced in a study of beta chain features in type 1 diabetes. Expressed TCRB transcripts were sequenced after all isolated RNA was converted to cDNA. Measured with immunoSEQ multiplex PCR; TCRdb has only the in-frame clones, and not every one. Of more than 150,000 clones listed, 11% are singletons. Sequencing was done on a sample of central memory CD4+ T cells from blood. These TCRs come from a man younger than 35 in good health.

V gene TRBV4-1 combines with J gene TRBJ1-3, with a tentative D call TRBD1 (6 bases). The CDR3 totals 16 residues. Deletions cut 7 bases from V and 4 bases from J, with 20 bases between. Germline V lookup: CDR1 MGHRA, CDR2 YSYEKL. The CDR3 reads CASTPNSRGYGNTIYF. CDR3 nucleotide sequence: TGCGCCAGCACCCCAAATAGCAGGGGCTACGGAAACACCATATATTTT.

J is TRBJ1-2 and V is TRBV7-9, with D possibly being TRBD1 (5 bases). Per germline, CDR1 SEHNR and CDR2 FQNEAQ (reference sequence). V was pared by 2 bases and J by 6 bases, with 7 bases between. The CDR3 covers 12 residues. The CDR3 spells CASSLQGDGYTF. CDR3 nucleotide sequence: TGTGCCAGCAGCTTACAGGGCGATGGCTACACCTTC.

CDR3 in DNA: TGCAGCGTGAGGACAGGGTCAGCCTATGGCTACACCTTC. This sequence encodes CSVRTGSAYGYTF. The chain is built from TRBV29-1 and TRBJ1-2; TRBD1 aligns across 8 bases. Germline V CDR1 and CDR2: SQVTM, ANQGSEA. J lost 4 bases, V lost 6 bases, and 7 bases had no gene match. This CDR3 region has 13 residues.

The chain recombines TRBV20-1 with TRBJ1-2, with D unclear. The V and J ends lost 4 bases and 7 bases respectively, with 7 bases between them. Germline V CDR1 and CDR2: DFQATT, SNEGSKA (reference sequence). CDR3 size: 10 residues. The DNA of the CDR3 is TGCAGTGCTATTAACGGTGGCTACACCTTC. This gives the protein CSAINGGYTF.

The table lists this clone with many counts. The rearrangement links TRBV6-1 to TRBJ2-5; no clear D. Germline loops: CDR1 MNHNS, CDR2 SASEGT. The CDR3 spans 12 residues. The V end lost 8 bases, the J end lost 0 bases, and 7 bases lay between the germline ends. CDR3 coding DNA: TGTGCCAGCTCGGCCGACCAAGAGACCCAGTACTTC. Protein: CASSADQETQYF.

The CDR3 sequence is CSVDESDTDTQYF. The DNA for the CDR3 is TGCAGCGTTGATGAGTCCGACACAGATACGCAGTATTTT. The genes are TRBV29-1 and TRBJ2-3; no clear D gene. V dropped 3 bases and J dropped 2 bases, with 9 bases sitting between them. CDR3 length equals 13 residues. CDR1 and CDR2 (germline): SQVTM, ANQGSEA.

The chain combines TRBV27 with TRBJ2-3, with 13 bases lining up with TRBD2. The ends lost 6 bases at V and 5 bases at J; junction bases unmatched: 11. Germline V lookup: CDR1 MNHEY, CDR2 SMNVEV (reference sequence). This CDR3 comprises 17 residues. In DNA form, the CDR3 reads TGTGCCAGCAGACCCCCGGGACTAGCGGGAATTGGAGATACGCAGTATTTT. It is translated as CASRPPGLAGIGDTQYF.

This chain links TRBV30 with TRBJ1-5; no firm D call. Germline loops: CDR1 GTSNPN, CDR2 SVGIG (reference sequence). Trimming pared 1 base from V and 3 bases from J, leaving 7 bases between. The CDR3 consists of 13 residues. The CDR3 region has the DNA TGTGCCTGGAGTGGGGAGAACAATCAGCCCCAGCATTTT. It is translated as CAWSGENNQPQHF.

This clone was detected a few times. This chain joins TRBV15 and TRBJ2-1; TRBD2 agrees at 12 bases. V lost 5 bases to trimming and J lost 4 bases; unmatched junction nucleotides: 3. This CDR3 has 15 amino acids. From germline, CDR1 is LNHNV and CDR2 YYDKDF (reference sequence). The CDR3 DNA is TGTGCCACCAGCCGGACTAGCGGGGAATACAATGAGCAGTTCTTC. Translation: CATSRTSGEYNEQFF.

The rearrangement links TRBV4-3 to TRBJ2-5; D gene unclear. The ends were cut back, 0 bases at V and 2 bases at J, with 10 bases in the middle. Germline CDR1 is LGHNA and CDR2 is YSLEER. The CDR3 sequence is 15 residues long. The CDR3 DNA is TGCGCCAGCAGCCAAGATGACCAGTTTCAAGAGACCCAGTACTTC. Translating it yields CASSQDDQFQETQYF.

This clone was seen only a few times. The chain links TRBV11-3 to TRBJ1-1, with D perhaps TRBD1 (5 bases). This CDR3 has 13 amino acids. V was pared by 0 bases and J by 9 bases, with 11 bases between. Germline CDR1 is SGHNT and CDR2 is YENEEA. The CDR3 DNA follows: TGTGCCAGCAGCTTAGATGGGGCAGGGAAAGCTTTCTTT. Translating it yields CASSLDGAGKAFF. Looking up the rest from reference TRBV11-3 and TRBJ1-1 gives the full variable domain: EAGVVQSPRYKIIEKKQPVAFWCNPISGHNTLYWYLQNLGQGPELLIRYENEEAVDDSQLPKDRFSAERLKGVDSTLKIQPAELGDSAVYLCASSLDGAGKAFFGQGTRLTVV.

This clone has only a few counts. V usage is TRBV18 and J usage is TRBJ1-1; D ambiguous. Trimming shortened V by 2 bases and J by 3 bases, and 7 bases separated the two germline ends. Germline-derived CDR1 and CDR2 are KGHSH and LQKENI. CDR3 length: 13 amino acids. CDR3 residues: CASSPVRDTEAFF. The CDR3 bases are TGTGCCAGCTCACCAGTCCGGGACACTGAAGCTTTCTTT.

There are a few counts of this clone. The gene calls are TRBV10-3 and TRBJ1-1; 9 bases are a match to TRBD1. Germline CDR1 reads ENHRY; CDR2 reads SYGVKD. The CDR3 length is 13 residues. V shed 10 bases and J 1 base; nucleotides not matched to a gene: 4. The CDR3 DNA reads as TGTGCCACGCGGACAGGGGAGAACACTGAAGCTTTCTTT. Protein sequence: CATRTGENTEAFF.

This clone has a handful of counts. The chain joins TRBV29-1 to TRBJ2-2; D unclear. Per the germline V gene, CDR1 is SQVTM and CDR2 is ANQGSEA. The CDR3 extends over 13 amino acids. V was shortened by 7 bases and J by 2 bases, with 11 bases between the two germline ends. CDR3 in amino acids: CSAERVNTGELFF. CDR3 bases: TGCAGCGCCGAAAGGGTAAACACCGGGGAGCTGTTTTTT.

This clone was recorded a few times. The rearrangement links TRBV2 to TRBJ2-5; D possibly corresponds to TRBD1 (5 bases). Germline CDR1 reads SNHLY; CDR2 reads FYNNEI. Trimming stripped 6 bases from V and 7 bases from J, with 21 bases between. This CDR3 spans 15 amino acids. The CDR3 here is CASSAAPTVVGTQYF. The CDR3 nucleotides are TGTGCCAGCAGCGCCGCCCCGACAGTGGTGGGGACCCAGTACTTC. The full variable domain, in which reference TRBV2 and TRBJ2-5 provide the parts outside the CDR3, is EPEVTQTPSHQVTQMGQEVILRCVPISNHLYFYWYRQILGQKVEFLVSFYNNEISEKSEIFDDQFSVERPDGSNFTLKIRSTKLEDSAMYFCASSAAPTVVGTQYFGPGTRLLVL.

The rearrangement joins TRBV28 to TRBJ2-2; 7 bases agree with TRBD1. The CDR3 extends over 20 amino acids. Germline V gives CDR1 MDHEN, CDR2 SYDVKM. V lost 4 bases, J lost 6 bases, and 23 bases stayed unmatched. The CDR3, as DNA: TGTGCCAGCAGTTCTACCTTAGCTTATAGCCGGGACAGAAATTCCGGGGAGCTGTTTTTT. It encodes CASSSTLAYSRDRNSGELFF.

A few counts support this clone. This specimen includes other DNA sequences encoding the same CDR3. The V call is TRBV9, the J call TRBJ1-6, with a weak D call TRBD1 (5 bases). V was trimmed by 3 bases and J by 7 bases, leaving 11 bases between them. Germline loops: CDR1 SGDLS, CDR2 YYNGEE. The CDR3 runs 14 residues. The CDR3 nucleotides are TGTGCCAGCAGCGCCCGGGACGGAAATTCACCCCTCCACTTT. Translating it yields CASSARDGNSPLHF.

This clone was recorded a few times. V gene TRBV27 combines with J gene TRBJ1-6, with no clear D. V was trimmed by 6 bases and J by 0 bases, leaving 12 bases between them. The CDR3 loop spans 16 amino acids. Germline V gives CDR1 MNHEY, CDR2 SMNVEV (reference sequence). DNA for the CDR3: TGTGCCAGCAGGCCAGACCGGAGCTCCTATAATTCACCCCTCCACTTT. As protein: CASRPDRSSYNSPLHF.

This rearrangement joins TRBV5-4 to TRBJ1-3; D uncertain. Trimming removed 2 bases at V and 0 bases at J, with 3 bases between. CDR1 is SGHNT and CDR2 is YYREEE in the germline V gene (reference sequence). This CDR3 is 13 amino acids long. The CDR3 is CASSFYSGNTIYF. The CDR3, as DNA: TGTGCCAGCAGCTTCTACTCTGGAAACACCATATATTTT. Variable domain in full (rest from reference TRBV5-4 and TRBJ1-3): ETGVTQSPTHLIKTRGQQVTLRCSSQSGHNTVSWYQQALGQGPQFIFQYYREEENGRGNFPPRFSGLQFPNYSSELNVNALELDDSALYLCASSFYSGNTIYFGEGSWLTVV.

This clone turned up a few times. This chain links TRBV7-2 with TRBJ2-5; D not resolved. The V end lost 0 bases, the J end lost 3 bases, and 8 bases lay between the germline ends. Germline-derived CDR1 and CDR2 are SGHTA and FQGNSA. The CDR3 spans 14 residues. The CDR3: CASSLALLEETQYF. DNA for the CDR3: TGTGCCAGCAGCTTAGCGCTTTTAGAAGAGACCCAGTACTTC.

This clone has more than one count but fewer than ten. The V and J genes are TRBV7-2 and TRBJ2-6; 7 bases fit TRBD1. There are 16 residues in the CDR3. After removal of 3 bases from V and 2 bases from J, the junction contained 4 bases not matched to a gene. Germline assignment: CDR1 SGHTA and CDR2 FQGNSA. The CDR3 here is CASSFDRVAGANVLTF. DNA of the CDR3: TGTGCCAGCAGCTTTGACAGGGTGGCTGGGGCCAACGTCCTGACTTTC.

This clone has only a few counts. The CDR3 reads CASSVAASRGQETQYF. The DNA for the CDR3 is TGTGCCAGCAGCGTAGCGGCTAGTCGGGGACAAGAGACCCAGTACTTC. This sequence joins TRBV9 and TRBJ2-5, with D possibly matching TRBD2 (5 bases). This CDR3 region has 16 residues. The germline CDR1 and CDR2 sequences are SGDLS and YYNGEE. Trimming took off 0 bases at V and 2 bases at J, with 14 bases between the two ends.

The chain employs TRBV10-3 and TRBJ2-7, with 10 bases fitting TRBD1. Germline loops: CDR1 ENHRY, CDR2 SYGVKD. This CDR3 region has 14 residues. V dropped 3 bases and J dropped 5; count of bases not matched to a gene: 4. In nucleotides, the CDR3 is TGTGCCATCAGTGACGACAGGGGGCAGGACGAGCAGTACTTC. It encodes CAISDDRGQDEQYF.

This clone was counted only a few times. The chain joins TRBV7-9 to TRBJ2-1; 10 bases are a match to TRBD2. Losses at the gene ends were 2 bases for V and 8 bases for J; bases not matched to a gene: 9. The germline V gene encodes CDR1 SEHNR and CDR2 FQNEAQ (reference sequence). The CDR3 has 16 residues. In DNA form, the CDR3 reads TGTGCCAGCAGCTTAATCCTAGCGGGAGATTGGGATGAGCAGTTCTTC. This translates into CASSLILAGDWDEQFF.

The sample holds a few counts of this clone. The rearrangement links TRBV5-6 to TRBJ2-7; D remains ambiguous. Germline V lookup: CDR1 SGHDT, CDR2 YYEEEE. The CDR3 is made up of 13 amino acids. Trimming stripped 3 bases from V and 4 bases from J, with 11 bases between. The CDR3 region has the DNA TGTGCCAGCAGCTATCTGGGCGAGTACGAGCAGTACTTC. Encoded protein: CASSYLGEYEQYF.

The rearrangement uses TRBV6-6 and TRBJ1-2; no firm D call. The V and J ends lost 5 bases and 7 bases respectively, with 14 bases between them. The CDR3 contains 13 residues. CDR1 and CDR2 from the germline V gene are MNHNY and SVGAGI (reference sequence). CDR3 sequence: CASSLESILGYTF. The CDR3 DNA follows: TGTGCCAGCAGTCTGGAGAGCATCCTTGGCTACACCTTC.

The chain employs TRBV28 and TRBJ1-1; D gene ambiguous. The V end was cut by 0 bases, the J end by 1 base, with 6 bases between. Germline V gives CDR1 MDHEN, CDR2 SYDVKM. There are 14 residues in the CDR3. CDR3 loop: CASSLWAKNTEAFF. Written as DNA, the CDR3 is TGTGCCAGCAGTTTATGGGCAAAGAACACTGAAGCTTTCTTT.

This chain connects TRBV9 to TRBJ2-1; D gene unclear. The germline V gene has CDR1 SGDLS and CDR2 YYNGEE. Trimming took off 0 bases at V and 4 bases at J, with 5 bases between the two ends. The CDR3 is 13 residues long. The chain's CDR3 is CASSVGQYNEQFF. The CDR3 region has the DNA TGTGCCAGCAGCGTAGGGCAGTACAATGAGCAGTTCTTC.